Below are 11 T cell receptor beta chains sequenced from a single sample in a study of cytomegalovirus exposure and HLA in healthy donors. The PCR had 60 Vbeta and 13 Jbeta primers. Libraries were prepared by immunoSEQ multiplex PCR; TCRdb keeps only in-frame clonotypes and omits some of them. The sample shows 150,000 to 170,000 clones, roughly three quarters of them seen only once. Sequencing used PBMCs. The receptor source for this set is a man aged 30 to 39 in good health and CMV-seropositive.

V is TRBV5-1 and J is TRBJ2-5; the D gene is possibly TRBD2 (6 bases). The V gene lost 4 bases and the J gene lost 4 bases, with 23 bases spanning the gap. This CDR3 region has 17 residues. CDR1 SGHRS and CDR2 YFSETQ come from the germline V gene. The CDR3 bases are TGCGCCAGCAGCCCTACCCTGGGGGACTCGGGGCGAGAGACCCAGTACTTC. Its translation: CASSPTLGDSGRETQYF.

The chain combines TRBV9 with TRBJ2-3; D is unclear. This CDR3 contains 15 residues. Per the germline V gene, CDR1 is SGDLS and CDR2 is YYNGEE. Trimming shortened V by 0 bases and J by 4 bases, and 12 bases separated the two germline ends. The CDR3 region has the DNA TGTGCCAGCAGCGTAGACCGCGGCGGCCCAGATACGCAGTATTTT. Amino acid sequence: CASSVDRGGPDTQYF.

The chain uses TRBV27 and TRBJ2-1; possible D gene TRBD2, 6 bases. CDR3 length: 17 residues. CDR1 and CDR2 from the germline V gene are MNHEY and SMNVEV (reference sequence). Trimming cost V 1 base and J 0 bases, with 13 bases left between them. CDR3 residues: CASSLLVAAFSYNEQFF. The CDR3 bases are TGTGCCAGCAGTTTATTAGTAGCGGCCTTCTCCTACAATGAGCAGTTCTTC.

This clone was found a few times. The chain has TRBV5-1 and TRBJ2-5, with D possibly TRBD1 on 5 matching bases. The CDR3 is 15 amino acids. Deletions cut 2 bases from V and 1 base from J, with 12 bases between. CDR1 and CDR2 from the germline V gene are SGHRS and YFSETQ. CDR3 protein: CASSFSGFAQETQYF. The CDR3 bases are TGCGCCAGCAGCTTCTCAGGGTTCGCCCAAGAGACCCAGTACTTC.

V and J are TRBV7-9 and TRBJ1-5; 7 nucleotides align to TRBD1. CDR1 SEHNR and CDR2 FQNEAQ come from the germline V gene (reference sequence). CDR3 length: 14 amino acids. V lost 5 bases, J lost 5 bases, and 6 bases stayed unmatched. In DNA, the CDR3 is TGTGCCAGCAGCCAGACAGGGCAACATCAGCCCCAGCATTTT. Amino acids: CASSQTGQHQPQHF.

The CDR3 region is CASSSSGTGFQPQHF. The CDR3 DNA follows: TGTGCCAGCAGTTCCTCCGGGACAGGGTTTCAGCCCCAGCATTTT. The V and J genes are TRBV6-6 and TRBJ1-5, with 9 bases aligning to TRBD1. This CDR3 has 15 residues. Looked up from germline, CDR1 is MNHNY and CDR2 is SVGAGI (reference sequence). The ends lost 4 bases at V and 6 bases at J; junction bases unmatched: 7.

A few counts support this clone. V usage is TRBV29-1 and J usage is TRBJ2-1; 12 bases fit TRBD2. CDR3 length: 13 residues. V shed 6 bases and J 10 bases; nucleotides not matched to a gene: 7. Germline V gene data show CDR1 as SQVTM and CDR2 as ANQGSEA. The CDR3 here is CSVDGTSGREQFF. The DNA for the CDR3 is TGCAGCGTCGACGGGACTAGCGGGCGGGAGCAGTTCTTC.

The chain combines TRBV6-5 with TRBJ1-2, with a tentative D call TRBD1 (5 bases). From germline, CDR1 is MNHEY and CDR2 SVGAGI. The CDR3 has 13 amino acids. Trimming left V 2 bases short and J 6 bases short, with 10 bases between. The CDR3 sequence is CASSYGAGNGYTF. Written as DNA, the CDR3 is TGTGCCAGCAGTTACGGGGCAGGGAATGGCTACACCTTC.

J is TRBJ1-2 and V is TRBV6-6; D gene uncertain. The germline V gene has CDR1 MNHNY and CDR2 SVGAGI (reference sequence). V lost 4 bases and J 4 bases, leaving 19 bases between the germline ends. The CDR3 totals 16 residues. In DNA, the CDR3 is TGTGCCAGCAGTTCCCTCCAGGCCCTAACCCTCTATGGCTACACCTTC. The encoded protein is CASSSLQALTLYGYTF.

The chain recombines TRBV27 with TRBJ1-1; 8 nucleotides align to TRBD1. The ends lost 2 bases at V and 3 bases at J; junction bases unmatched: 5. The germline CDR1 and CDR2 sequences are MNHEY and SMNVEV (reference sequence). This CDR3 is built from 15 residues. CDR3: CASSLAAGGDTEAFF. The CDR3 DNA reads as TGTGCCAGCAGTTTAGCGGCAGGGGGCGACACTGAAGCTTTCTTT.

The J gene is TRBJ1-1, the V gene TRBV5-1; TRBD1 agrees at 8 bases. V lost 4 bases and J lost 2; bases outside the gene matches: 10. This CDR3 region has 16 residues. Germline loops: CDR1 SGHRS, CDR2 YFSETQ. CDR3 coding DNA: TGCGCCAGCAGCGTACCCTACAGGGGGGGTAACACTGAAGCTTTCTTT. It is translated as CASSVPYRGGNTEAFF.